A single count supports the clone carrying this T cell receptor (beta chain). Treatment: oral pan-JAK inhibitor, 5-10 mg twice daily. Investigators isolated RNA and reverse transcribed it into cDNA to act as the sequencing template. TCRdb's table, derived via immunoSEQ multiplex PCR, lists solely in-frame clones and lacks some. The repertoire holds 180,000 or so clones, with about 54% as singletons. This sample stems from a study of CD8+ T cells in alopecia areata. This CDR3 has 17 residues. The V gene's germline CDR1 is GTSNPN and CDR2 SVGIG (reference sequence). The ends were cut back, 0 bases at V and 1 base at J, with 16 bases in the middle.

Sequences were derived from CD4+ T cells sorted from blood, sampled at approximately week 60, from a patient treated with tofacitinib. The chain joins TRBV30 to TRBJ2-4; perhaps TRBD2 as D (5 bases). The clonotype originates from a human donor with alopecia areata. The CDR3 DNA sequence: TGTGCCTGGAGTGTACCTGGGGAGTGGATTGCCAAAAACATTCAGTACTTC. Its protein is CAWSVPGEWIAKNIQYF.